The 24 T cell receptor beta chains below were found in one sample sequenced in a study of blood T cell repertoires in COVID-19 (dated by TCRdb to the early 2020s). The receptor library was made with the immunoSEQ multiplex PCR assay. The table was pulled from immuneACCESS by TCRdb, which kept in-frame rearrangements only. Such tables lose some clones; where checked, under half of the loss comes from unresolved V genes, and the rest has no known cause. The sample yields under 75,000 clones; under 90% were counted once. Jointly, the top ten make up roughly 28% of the sample. Sequencing was performed on peripheral blood. These receptor sequences come from a woman older than 75 with active or convalescent COVID-19.

The chain employs TRBV2 and TRBJ2-5; a possible D gene is TRBD2 (5 bases). The CDR3 has 15 amino acids. Between the trimmed V and J ends, which lost 10 bases and 2 bases, there was a span of 20 bases. Germline V lookup: CDR1 SNHLY, CDR2 FYNNEI. CDR3 nucleotide sequence: TGTGCCAACCCCCCAGTGAGCGGACCACAAGAGACCCAGTACTTC. It yields the protein CANPPVSGPQETQYF.

This clone was picked up a small number of times. The chain has TRBV6-5 and TRBJ1-4, with 8 bases matching TRBD1. The CDR3 covers 16 residues. V was clipped by 2 bases and J by 8 bases; unmatched bases: 10. CDR1 is MNHEY, CDR2 SVGAGI, per germline. Here the CDR3 reads CASSYRAGGASEKLFF. CDR3 DNA: TGTGCCAGCAGTTACCGTGCAGGGGGCGCTTCCGAAAAACTGTTTTTT.

This chain connects TRBV28 to TRBJ1-2; 9 bases are shared with TRBD1. Germline trimming cut 6 bases from V and 5 bases from J; bases unmatched to any gene: 10. The CDR3 has 15 residues. Germline CDR1 is MDHEN and CDR2 is SYDVKM. The CDR3: CASRRNRGLWYGYTF. CDR3 bases: TGTGCCAGCAGACGGAACAGGGGGCTGTGGTATGGCTACACCTTC.

The chain links TRBV11-2 to TRBJ2-1, with 9 nucleotides matching TRBD2. CDR1 is SGHAT and CDR2 is FQNNGV in the germline V gene. This CDR3 is 15 amino acids long. V was clipped by 7 bases and J by 7 bases; unmatched bases: 11. In nucleotides, the CDR3 is TGTGCCAGCAACCCTACGACTAGCGGCCTAAATGAGCAGTTCTTC. Protein: CASNPTTSGLNEQFF.

The chain links TRBV2 to TRBJ2-3; 8 bases map to TRBD2. The CDR3 contains 17 residues. With 4 bases clipped from V and 1 base from J, the junction kept 10 bases outside the gene matches. The germline CDR1 and CDR2 sequences are SNHLY and FYNNEI. DNA for the CDR3: TGTGCCAGCAGTGTAAGCCCTCCAGCGGGGGGCACAGATACGCAGTATTTT. This gives the protein CASSVSPPAGGTDTQYF.

V is TRBV4-1 and J is TRBJ2-1; possibly TRBD1 for D (6 bases). V was trimmed by 0 bases and J by 5 bases, leaving 26 bases between them. CDR1 is MGHRA, CDR2 YSYEKL, per germline. CDR3 size: 20 residues. CDR3 sequence (DNA): TGCGCCAGCAGCCAAGAGGCGGTGGGGTCTCTTACCGACAGGAACAATGAGCAGTTCTTC. Translated: CASSQEAVGSLTDRNNEQFF.

The chain uses TRBV10-3 and TRBJ1-6, with D possibly TRBD1 on 5 matching bases. The CDR3 consists of 14 residues. CDR1 and CDR2 (germline): ENHRY, SYGVKD. The V gene lost 10 bases and the J gene lost 8 bases, with 18 bases spanning the gap. The CDR3 region is CATNPDIGYSPLHF. CDR3 sequence (DNA): TGTGCCACAAATCCGGACATCGGGTATTCACCCCTCCACTTT.

CDR3 residues: CASSILQGTDSNQPQHF. The CDR3 bases are TGTGCCAGTAGTATACTACAAGGGACAGATAGCAATCAGCCCCAGCATTTT. This chain uses TRBV19 with TRBJ1-5; 7 positions match TRBD1. J lost 0 bases, V lost 2 bases, and 7 bases had no gene match. Germline lookup yields CDR1 LNHDA and CDR2 SQIVND (reference sequence). This CDR3 is 17 amino acids long.

The rearrangement joins TRBV9 to TRBJ1-1; possible D gene TRBD1, 6 bases. Germline assignment: CDR1 SGDLS and CDR2 YYNGEE. The CDR3 has 15 amino acids. The V end was cut by 4 bases, the J end by 3 bases, with 16 bases between. The CDR3 region is CASSPTGGAYTEAFF. The CDR3 region has the DNA TGTGCCAGCAGCCCTACTGGGGGCGCCTACACTGAAGCTTTCTTT.

This sequence joins TRBV24-1 and TRBJ2-3; 12 nucleotides align to TRBD2. V shed 2 bases and J 4 bases; nucleotides not matched to a gene: 3. CDR3 length equals 16 residues. The germline V gene has CDR1 KGHDR and CDR2 SFDVKD. The CDR3, as DNA: TGTGCCACCAGTGATTCCCTAGCGGGGGGGCCAGATACGCAGTATTTT. Its translation: CATSDSLAGGPDTQYF.

The rearrangement joins TRBV7-9 to TRBJ1-1; maybe TRBD1 (6 bases). The germline V gene encodes CDR1 SEHNR and CDR2 FQNEAQ (reference sequence). With 5 bases removed from V and 7 bases from J, the gap between germline ends came to 14 bases. The CDR3 runs to 13 residues. The CDR3 region has the DNA TGTGCCAGCAGCCGAGGACAGTGGCATGAAGCTTTCTTT. It is translated as CASSRGQWHEAFF. Full variable domain (remainder filled in from reference TRBV7-9 and TRBJ1-1): DTGVSQNPRHKITKRGQNVTFRCDPISEHNRLYWYRQTLGQGPEFLTYFQNEAQLEKSRLLSDRFSAERPKGSFSTLEIQRTEQGDSAMYLCASSRGQWHEAFFGQGTRLTVV.

The chain uses TRBV24-1 and TRBJ2-1; 12 bases fit TRBD2. This CDR3 has 18 amino acids. Germline CDR1 and CDR2: KGHDR and SFDVKD. The V and J ends lost 4 bases and 3 bases, in that order; junction bases with no gene match: 9. CDR3 nucleotide sequence: TGTGCCACCAGTGACTCCTTACCGACTAGCGGGGGCTACAATGAGCAGTTCTTC. It encodes CATSDSLPTSGGYNEQFF.

Regarding this clone: Other DNA sequences in the sample encode the same CDR3. The chain employs TRBV7-2 and TRBJ1-1; D is possibly TRBD1 (6 bases). CDR1 is SGHTA and CDR2 is FQGNSA in the germline V gene. This CDR3 is 14 amino acids long. Trimming removed 1 base from V and 4 bases from J, with 10 bases in between. CDR3 sequence (DNA): TGTGCCAGCAGCTTAGAAGGGGGGGTCACTGAAGCTTTCTTT. This sequence encodes CASSLEGGVTEAFF. The complete variable domain, with remaining parts taken from reference TRBV7-2 and TRBJ1-1, reads GAGVSQSPSNKVTEKGKDVELRCDPISGHTALYWYRQSLGQGLEFLIYFQGNSAPDKSGLPSDRFSAERTGGSVSTLTIQRTQQEDSAVYLCASSLEGGVTEAFFGQGTRLTVV.

This chain joins TRBV2 and TRBJ1-1; 7 bases are shared with TRBD1. The CDR3 totals 14 residues. Per the germline V gene, CDR1 is SNHLY and CDR2 is FYNNEI. Germline trimming cut 5 bases from V and 0 bases from J; bases unmatched to any gene: 3. The CDR3 protein is CASSSTGMNTEAFF. In DNA, the CDR3 is TGTGCCAGCAGTTCGACAGGGATGAACACTGAAGCTTTCTTT.

V usage is TRBV4-1 and J usage is TRBJ2-7, with 7 bases matching TRBD2. The ends lost 0 bases at V and 2 bases at J; junction bases unmatched: 4. From germline, CDR1 is MGHRA and CDR2 YSYEKL. This CDR3 region has 15 residues. Here the CDR3 DNA reads TGCGCCAGCAGCCAAGATCCGGGAGGAACCTACGAGCAGTACTTC. It codes for CASSQDPGGTYEQYF.

The rearrangement links TRBV6-6 to TRBJ1-1, with a tentative D call TRBD1 (6 bases). The CDR3 covers 13 residues. Germline V gives CDR1 MNHNY, CDR2 SVGAGI (reference sequence). With 4 bases removed from V and 4 bases from J, the gap between germline ends came to 10 bases. The CDR3 DNA sequence: TGTGCCAGCAGTTCCACAGGGTCCACTGAAGCTTTCTTT. It codes for CASSSTGSTEAFF.

This clone was seen only once. V is TRBV7-2 and J is TRBJ2-1; 8 bases map to TRBD2. Germline trimming cut 1 base from V and 7 bases from J; bases unmatched to any gene: 9. The CDR3 is 16 amino acids. CDR1 SGHTA and CDR2 FQGNSA come from the germline V gene. CDR3: CASSLVPGGLGNEQFF. The DNA for the CDR3 is TGTGCCAGCAGCTTAGTTCCGGGGGGGCTCGGGAATGAGCAGTTCTTC.

The chain employs TRBV6-5 and TRBJ1-6, with a possible D match to TRBD1 (6 bases). This CDR3 is built from 15 residues. The germline V gene encodes CDR1 MNHEY and CDR2 SVGAGI. With 0 bases removed from V and 9 bases from J, the gap between germline ends came to 12 bases. The CDR3 DNA follows: TGTGCCAGCAGTTACTCACCTTCAGGGGCTTCACCCCTCCACTTT. Amino acids: CASSYSPSGASPLHF.

This clone occurred once. J is TRBJ2-3 and V is TRBV20-1; D gene uncertain. CDR3 length equals 15 residues. With 3 bases removed from V and 0 bases from J, the gap between germline ends came to 13 bases. Germline V gives CDR1 DFQATT, CDR2 SNEGSKA (reference sequence). The CDR3 bases are TGCAGTGCTAGTGATCTTCTAGGTAGCACAGATACGCAGTATTTT. It specifies CSASDLLGSTDTQYF.

This chain joins TRBV7-2 and TRBJ1-1, with 7 bases identical to TRBD1. V lost 3 bases, J lost 1 base, and 2 bases stayed unmatched. Germline loops: CDR1 SGHTA, CDR2 FQGNSA. This CDR3 has 14 amino acids. The CDR3 DNA is TGTGCCAGCAGCTTCCAGGGGGGGAACACTGAAGCTTTCTTT. This gives the protein CASSFQGGNTEAFF.

The chain recombines TRBV29-1 with TRBJ1-1, with D hard to call. This CDR3 contains 12 residues. Between the trimmed V and J ends, which lost 4 bases and 5 bases, there was a span of 11 bases. CDR1 is SQVTM, CDR2 ANQGSEA, per germline. CDR3 amino acids: CSVVGVGTEAFF. CDR3 nucleotide sequence: TGCAGCGTTGTCGGGGTGGGTACTGAAGCTTTCTTT.

This clone came up once. The rearrangement links TRBV6-1 to TRBJ1-6; 7 positions agree with TRBD1. The length of the CDR3 is 15 residues. V gave up 2 bases and J gave up 10 bases; unmatched junction bases: 8. Per the germline V gene, CDR1 is MNHNS and CDR2 is SASEGT. The CDR3 loop reads CASSELGGTNSPLHF. For the CDR3, the DNA is TGTGCCAGCAGTGAATTAGGGGGCACTAACTCACCCCTCCACTTT.

On this clone itself: Other nucleotide sequences in the sample specify the same CDR3. The J gene is TRBJ1-1, the V gene TRBV6-2 or TRBV6-3; 11 bases fit TRBD1. V was pared by 3 bases and J by 6 bases, with 3 bases of the junction left unmatched. Looked up from germline, CDR1 is MNHEY and CDR2 is SVGEGT. The CDR3 covers 14 residues. The chain's CDR3 is CASSYGTGGSEAFF. CDR3 nucleotides: TGTGCCAGCAGTTATGGGACAGGGGGTTCTGAAGCTTTCTTT.

The genes are TRBV6-5 and TRBJ1-1; 8 nucleotides match TRBD1. V lost 6 bases, J lost 7 bases, and 10 bases stayed unmatched. CDR1 is MNHEY and CDR2 is SVGAGI in the germline V gene. CDR3 size: 14 residues. As DNA, the CDR3 is TGTGCCAGCAGGTCTCCGGGACAGGTTGGTGAAGCTTTCTTT. Protein: CASRSPGQVGEAFF.